Below, one T cell receptor beta chain is given with its context. V lost 5 bases, J lost 5 bases, and 12 bases lay in between. Germline values: CDR1 LNHDA, CDR2 SQIVND (reference sequence). CDR3 length equals 13 residues. This entry is derived from a study of blood T cell repertoires in COVID-19. Overall study context: Sites in the United States, Italy and Spain provided acute and convalescent COVID-19 samples. From T cells, B-cell-depleted T cells, or PBMCs came the material, which was cDNA or gDNA.

Original processing methods: Scientists estimated how many nucleated cells there were by amplifying reference gene primers. The assay was immunoSEQ multiplex PCR, and TCRdb's table has in-frame clones only and misses some. D and trimming were read from the DNA, whereas the V and J calls and clone size are those reported in that table. The sample has around 150,000 clones, around 73% seen once. The TCR originated in a man in his 60s who had recovered from COVID-19. This chain joins TRBV19 and TRBJ1-1; D might be TRBD1 (5 bases). The sample consisted of peripheral blood. The CDR3 loop reads CASSENRGTEAFF. CDR3 bases: TGTGCCAGTAGTGAGAACCGGGGGACTGAAGCTTTCTTT. Full variable domain (remainder filled in from reference TRBV19 and TRBJ1-1): DGGITQSPKYLFRKEGQNVTLSCEQNLNHDAMYWYRQDPGQGLRLIYYSQIVNDFQKGDIAEGYSVSREKKESFPLTVTSAQKNPTAFYLCASSENRGTEAFFGQGTRLTVV.